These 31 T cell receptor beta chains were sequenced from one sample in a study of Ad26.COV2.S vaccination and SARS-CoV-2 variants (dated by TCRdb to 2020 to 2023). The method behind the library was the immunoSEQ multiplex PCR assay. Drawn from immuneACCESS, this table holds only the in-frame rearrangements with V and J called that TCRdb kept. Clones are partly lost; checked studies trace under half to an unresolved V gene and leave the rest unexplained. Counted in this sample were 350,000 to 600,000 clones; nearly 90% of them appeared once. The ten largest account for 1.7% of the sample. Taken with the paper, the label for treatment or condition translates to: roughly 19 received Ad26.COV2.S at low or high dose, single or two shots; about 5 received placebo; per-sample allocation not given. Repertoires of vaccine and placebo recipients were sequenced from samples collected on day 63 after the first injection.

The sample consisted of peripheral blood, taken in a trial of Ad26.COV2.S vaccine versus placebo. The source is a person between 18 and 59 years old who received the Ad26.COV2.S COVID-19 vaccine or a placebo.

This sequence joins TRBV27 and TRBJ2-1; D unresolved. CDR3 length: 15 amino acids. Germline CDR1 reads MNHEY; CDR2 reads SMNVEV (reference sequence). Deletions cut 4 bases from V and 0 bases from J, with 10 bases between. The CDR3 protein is CASSSERGSYNEQFF. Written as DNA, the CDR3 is TGTGCCAGCAGTTCCGAGCGAGGCTCCTACAATGAGCAGTTCTTC.

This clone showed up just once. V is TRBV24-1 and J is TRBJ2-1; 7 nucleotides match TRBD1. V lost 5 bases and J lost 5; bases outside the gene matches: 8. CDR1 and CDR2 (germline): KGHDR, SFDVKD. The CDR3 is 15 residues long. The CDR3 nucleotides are TGTGCCACCAGTGTGACAGGGTCCGTAGACAATGAGCAGTTCTTC. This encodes CATSVTGSVDNEQFF.

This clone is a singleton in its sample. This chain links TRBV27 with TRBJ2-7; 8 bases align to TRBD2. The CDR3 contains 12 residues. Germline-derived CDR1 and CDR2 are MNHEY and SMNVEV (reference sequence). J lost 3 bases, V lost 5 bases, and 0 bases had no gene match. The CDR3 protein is CASSSGGYEQYF. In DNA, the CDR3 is TGTGCCAGCAGTAGCGGGGGCTACGAGCAGTACTTC.

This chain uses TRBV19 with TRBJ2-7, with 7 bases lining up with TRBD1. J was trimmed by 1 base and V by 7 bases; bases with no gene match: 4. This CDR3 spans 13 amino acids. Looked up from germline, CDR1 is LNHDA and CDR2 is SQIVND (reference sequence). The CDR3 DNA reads TGTGCCAGTACCGGGACAGCGTCCTACGAGCAGTACTTC. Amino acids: CASTGTASYEQYF.

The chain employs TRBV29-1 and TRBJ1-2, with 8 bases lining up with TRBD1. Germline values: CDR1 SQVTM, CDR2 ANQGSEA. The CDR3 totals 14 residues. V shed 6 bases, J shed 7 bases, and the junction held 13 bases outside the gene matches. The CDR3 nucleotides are TGCAGCGTCCTCTACAGGGGGAGCCTCGGTGGCTACACCTTC. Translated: CSVLYRGSLGGYTF.

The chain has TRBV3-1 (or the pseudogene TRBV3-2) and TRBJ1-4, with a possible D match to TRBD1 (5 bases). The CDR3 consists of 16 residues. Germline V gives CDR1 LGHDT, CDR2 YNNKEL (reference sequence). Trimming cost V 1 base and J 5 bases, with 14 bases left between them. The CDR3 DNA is TGTGCCAGCAGCCAAGGCGTACCGGGGGGGAATGAAAAACTGTTTTTT. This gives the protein CASSQGVPGGNEKLFF.

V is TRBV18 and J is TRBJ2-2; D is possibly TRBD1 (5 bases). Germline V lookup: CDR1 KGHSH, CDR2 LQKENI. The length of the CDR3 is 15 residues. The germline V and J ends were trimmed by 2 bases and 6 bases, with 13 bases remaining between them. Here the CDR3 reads CASSPRGNGAGELFF. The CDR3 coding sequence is TGTGCCAGCTCACCAAGGGGAAATGGGGCCGGGGAGCTGTTTTTT.

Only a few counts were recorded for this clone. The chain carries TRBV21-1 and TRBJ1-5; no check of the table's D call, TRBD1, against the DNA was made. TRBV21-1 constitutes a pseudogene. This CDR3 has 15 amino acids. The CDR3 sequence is CASTIGGYGNQPQHF. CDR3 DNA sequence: TGTGCCAGCACCATAGGGGGATATGGCAATCAGCCCCAGCATTTT.

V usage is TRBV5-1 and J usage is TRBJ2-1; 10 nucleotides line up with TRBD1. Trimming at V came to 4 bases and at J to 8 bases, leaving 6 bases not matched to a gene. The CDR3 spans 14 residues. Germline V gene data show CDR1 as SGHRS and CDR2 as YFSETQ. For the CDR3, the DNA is TGCGCCAGCAGCCCGGGACAGGGGATCCATGAGCAGTTCTTC. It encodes CASSPGQGIHEQFF.

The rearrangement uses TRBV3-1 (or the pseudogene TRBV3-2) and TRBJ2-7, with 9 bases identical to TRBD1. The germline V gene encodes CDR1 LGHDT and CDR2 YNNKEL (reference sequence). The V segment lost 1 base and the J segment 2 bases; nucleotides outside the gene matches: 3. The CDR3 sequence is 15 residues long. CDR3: CASSQAGQGPYEQYF. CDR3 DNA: TGTGCCAGCAGCCAAGCGGGACAGGGTCCCTACGAGCAGTACTTC.

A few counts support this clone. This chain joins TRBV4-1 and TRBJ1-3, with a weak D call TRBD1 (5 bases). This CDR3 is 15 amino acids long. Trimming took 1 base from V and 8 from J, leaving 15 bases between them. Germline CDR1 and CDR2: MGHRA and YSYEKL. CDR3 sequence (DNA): TGCGCCAGCAGCCAAGGACAGCTTCTTGGGGACACCATATATTTT. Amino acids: CASSQGQLLGDTIYF.

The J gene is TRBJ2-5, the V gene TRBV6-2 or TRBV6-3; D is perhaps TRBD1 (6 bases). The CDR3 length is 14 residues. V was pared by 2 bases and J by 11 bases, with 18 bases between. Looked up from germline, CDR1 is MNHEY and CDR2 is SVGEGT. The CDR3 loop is CASSYGGSRGIQYF. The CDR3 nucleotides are TGTGCCAGCAGTTACGGGGGCTCCCGCGGTATTCAGTACTTC.

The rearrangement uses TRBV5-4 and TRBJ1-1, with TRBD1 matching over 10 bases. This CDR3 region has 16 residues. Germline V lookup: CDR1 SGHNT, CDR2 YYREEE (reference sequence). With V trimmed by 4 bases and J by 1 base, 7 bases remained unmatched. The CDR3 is CASSPRQGARNTEAFF. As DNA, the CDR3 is TGTGCCAGCAGCCCCCGACAGGGGGCTAGGAACACTGAAGCTTTCTTT. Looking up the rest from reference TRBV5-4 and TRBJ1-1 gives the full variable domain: ETGVTQSPTHLIKTRGQQVTLRCSSQSGHNTVSWYQQALGQGPQFIFQYYREEENGRGNFPPRFSGLQFPNYSSELNVNALELDDSALYLCASSPRQGARNTEAFFGQGTRLTVV.

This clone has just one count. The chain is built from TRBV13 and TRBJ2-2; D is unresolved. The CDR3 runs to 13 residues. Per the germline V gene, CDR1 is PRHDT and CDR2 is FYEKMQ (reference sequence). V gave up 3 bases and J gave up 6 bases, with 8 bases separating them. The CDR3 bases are TGTGCCAGCAGCTTCGATGTCGCCGGGGAGCTGTTTTTT. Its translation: CASSFDVAGELFF.

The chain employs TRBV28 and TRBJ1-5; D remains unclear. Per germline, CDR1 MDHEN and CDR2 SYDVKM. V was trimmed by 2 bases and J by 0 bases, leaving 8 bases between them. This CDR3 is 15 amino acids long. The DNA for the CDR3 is TGTGCCAGCAGTTTAGGCGGCGGTAGCAATCAGCCCCAGCATTTT. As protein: CASSLGGGSNQPQHF. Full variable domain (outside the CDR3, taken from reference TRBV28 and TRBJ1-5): DVKVTQSSRYLVKRTGEKVFLECVQDMDHENMFWYRQDPGLGLRLIYFSYDVKMKEKGDIPEGYSVSREKKERFSLILESASTNQTSMYLCASSLGGGSNQPQHFGDGTRLSIL.

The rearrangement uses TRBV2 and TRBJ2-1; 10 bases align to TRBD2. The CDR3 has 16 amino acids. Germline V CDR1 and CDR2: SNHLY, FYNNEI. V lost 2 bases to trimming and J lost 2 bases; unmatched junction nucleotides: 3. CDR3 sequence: CASSERLAGAYNEQFF. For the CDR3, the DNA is TGTGCCAGCAGTGAAAGACTAGCGGGCGCCTACAATGAGCAGTTCTTC.

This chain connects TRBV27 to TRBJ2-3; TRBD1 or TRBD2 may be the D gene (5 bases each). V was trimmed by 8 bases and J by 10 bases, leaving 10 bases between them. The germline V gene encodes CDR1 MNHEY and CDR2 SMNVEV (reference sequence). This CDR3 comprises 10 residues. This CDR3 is CASWGKAQYF. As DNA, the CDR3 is TGTGCCAGCTGGGGGAAGGCGCAGTATTTT.

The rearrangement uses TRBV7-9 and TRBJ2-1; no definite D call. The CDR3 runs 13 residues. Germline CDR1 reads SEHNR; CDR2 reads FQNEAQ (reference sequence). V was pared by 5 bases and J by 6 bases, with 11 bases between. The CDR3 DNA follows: TGTGCCAGCAGCCCCCAGGCTGGCAATGAGCAGTTCTTC. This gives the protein CASSPQAGNEQFF.

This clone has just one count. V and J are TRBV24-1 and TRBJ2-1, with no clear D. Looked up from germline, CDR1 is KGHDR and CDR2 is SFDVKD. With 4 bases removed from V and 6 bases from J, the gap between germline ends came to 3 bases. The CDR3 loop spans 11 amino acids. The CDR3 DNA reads TGTGCCACCAGTGACTTCAATGAGCAGTTCTTC. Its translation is CATSDFNEQFF.

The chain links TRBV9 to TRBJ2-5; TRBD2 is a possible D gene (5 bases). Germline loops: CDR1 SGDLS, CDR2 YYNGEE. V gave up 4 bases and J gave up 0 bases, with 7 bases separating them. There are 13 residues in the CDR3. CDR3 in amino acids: CASSKTNQETQYF. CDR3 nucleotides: TGTGCCAGCAGCAAGACTAACCAAGAGACCCAGTACTTC.

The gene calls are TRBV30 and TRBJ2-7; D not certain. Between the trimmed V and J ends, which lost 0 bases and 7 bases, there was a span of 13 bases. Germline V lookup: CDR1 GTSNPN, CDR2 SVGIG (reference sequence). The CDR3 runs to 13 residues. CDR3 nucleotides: TGTGCCTGGAGTGTAACTTCTCGTGGAGAGCAGTACTTC. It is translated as CAWSVTSRGEQYF.

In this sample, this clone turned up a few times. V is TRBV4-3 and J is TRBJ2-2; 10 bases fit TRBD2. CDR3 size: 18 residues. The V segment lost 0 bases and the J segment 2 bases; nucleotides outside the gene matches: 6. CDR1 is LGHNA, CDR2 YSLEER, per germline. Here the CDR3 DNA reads TGCGCCAGCAGCCAAGAGAATATAGCGGGGGGAAACACCGGGGAGCTGTTTTTT. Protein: CASSQENIAGGNTGELFF.

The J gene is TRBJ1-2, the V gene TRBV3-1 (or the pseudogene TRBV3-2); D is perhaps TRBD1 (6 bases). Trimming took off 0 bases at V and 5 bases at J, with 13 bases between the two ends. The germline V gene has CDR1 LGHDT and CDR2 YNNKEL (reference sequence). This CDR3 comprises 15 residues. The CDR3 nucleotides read TGTGCCAGCAGCCAAGATCCCCAGACAGGATATGGCTACACCTTC. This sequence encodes CASSQDPQTGYGYTF.

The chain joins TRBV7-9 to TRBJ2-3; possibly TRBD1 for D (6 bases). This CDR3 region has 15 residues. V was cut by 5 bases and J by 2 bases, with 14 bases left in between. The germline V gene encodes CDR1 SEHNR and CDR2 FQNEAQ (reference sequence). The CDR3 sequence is CASSTWDTLTDTQYF. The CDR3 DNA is TGTGCCAGCAGCACATGGGACACCCTCACAGATACGCAGTATTTT.

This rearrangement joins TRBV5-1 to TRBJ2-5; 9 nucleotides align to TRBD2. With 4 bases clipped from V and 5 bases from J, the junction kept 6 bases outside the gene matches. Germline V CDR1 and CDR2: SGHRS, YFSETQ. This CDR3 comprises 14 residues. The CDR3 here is CASSTGTSSETQYF. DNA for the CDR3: TGCGCCAGCAGCACAGGGACTAGCTCCGAGACCCAGTACTTC.

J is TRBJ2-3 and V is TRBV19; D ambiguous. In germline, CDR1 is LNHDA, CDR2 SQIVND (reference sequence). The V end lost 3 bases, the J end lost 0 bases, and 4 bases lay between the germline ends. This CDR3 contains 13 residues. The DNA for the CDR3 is TGTGCCAGTAGTATTGCTAGCACAGATACGCAGTATTTT. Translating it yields CASSIASTDTQYF.

Written as DNA, the CDR3 is TGTGCCAGCAGTTCTATGGGACACGGTGGAATTGGTAGCTATGGCTACACCTTC. Translated: CASSSMGHGGIGSYGYTF. The chain joins TRBV27 to TRBJ1-2, with D maybe TRBD1 (6 bases). The V gene's germline CDR1 is MNHEY and CDR2 SMNVEV (reference sequence). This CDR3 is 18 amino acids long. V gave up 4 bases and J gave up 4 bases, with 25 bases separating them.

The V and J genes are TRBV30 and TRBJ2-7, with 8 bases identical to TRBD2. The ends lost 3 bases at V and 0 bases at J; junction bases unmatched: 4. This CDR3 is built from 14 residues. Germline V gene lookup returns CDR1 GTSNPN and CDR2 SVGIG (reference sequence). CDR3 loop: CAWRLTSDSYEQYF. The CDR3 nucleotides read TGTGCCTGGAGGTTGACTAGCGACTCCTACGAGCAGTACTTC. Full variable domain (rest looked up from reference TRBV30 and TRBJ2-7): SQTIHQWPATLVQPVGSPLSLECTVEGTSNPNLYWYRQAAGRGLQLLFYSVGIGQISSEVPQNLSASRPQDRQFILSSKKLLLSDSGFYLCAWRLTSDSYEQYFGPGTRLTVT.

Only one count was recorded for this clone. The CDR3 sequence: CASSYIPGQAFF. CDR3 DNA sequence: TGTGCCAGCAGTTATATTCCCGGGCAAGCTTTCTTT. The chain is built from TRBV2 and TRBJ1-1; D ambiguous. Trimming removed 5 bases at V and 9 bases at J, with 13 bases between. Germline values: CDR1 SNHLY, CDR2 FYNNEI. The CDR3 runs to 12 residues.

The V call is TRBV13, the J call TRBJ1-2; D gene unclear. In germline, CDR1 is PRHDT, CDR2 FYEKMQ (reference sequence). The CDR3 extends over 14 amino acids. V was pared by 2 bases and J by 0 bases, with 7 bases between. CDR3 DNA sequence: TGTGCCAGCAGCTTACGCGGTTCTAACTATGGCTACACCTTC. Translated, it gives CASSLRGSNYGYTF.

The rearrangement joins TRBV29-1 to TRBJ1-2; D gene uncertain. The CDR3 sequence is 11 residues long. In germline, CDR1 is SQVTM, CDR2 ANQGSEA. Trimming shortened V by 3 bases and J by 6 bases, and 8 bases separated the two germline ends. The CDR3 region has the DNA TGCAGCGTTGACGTGCGGGATGGCTACACCTTC. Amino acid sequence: CSVDVRDGYTF.